Included here is one T cell receptor beta chain sequence, with context. Its antigen is undetermined. This specimen comes from a study of graft-versus-host responses after intestinal transplantation. Germline V gene lookup returns CDR1 SGHAT and CDR2 FQDESV (reference sequence). With 1 base removed from V and 0 bases from J, the gap between germline ends came to 4 bases. This CDR3 is 13 amino acids long. The method was immunoSEQ multiplex PCR; TCRdb's version includes in-frame clones alone and lacks a portion of them. The sample lists around 78,000 clones, around 86% occurring once. The sample here was unstimulated CD8+ T cells sorted from spleen or lymph node cells, taken before transplant. This receptor was taken from a human donor who was the organ donor for an intestinal transplant. The chain joins TRBV11-1 to TRBJ2-7; D not certain. CDR3 sequence reads: CASSLGPSYEQYF. The CDR3 DNA follows: TGTGCCAGCAGCTTAGGACCCTCCTACGAGCAGTACTTC.